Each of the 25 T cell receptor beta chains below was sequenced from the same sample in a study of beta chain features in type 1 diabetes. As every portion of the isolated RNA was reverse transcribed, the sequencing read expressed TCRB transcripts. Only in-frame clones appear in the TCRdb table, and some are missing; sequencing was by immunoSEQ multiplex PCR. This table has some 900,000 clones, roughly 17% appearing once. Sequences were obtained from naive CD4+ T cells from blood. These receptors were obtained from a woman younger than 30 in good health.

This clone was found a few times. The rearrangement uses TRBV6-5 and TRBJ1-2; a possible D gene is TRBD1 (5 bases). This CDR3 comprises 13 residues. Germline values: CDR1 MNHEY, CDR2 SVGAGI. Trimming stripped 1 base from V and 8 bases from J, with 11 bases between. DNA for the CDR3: TGTGCCAGCAGTTACTTCCAGGGTGAAGGCTACACCTTC. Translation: CASSYFQGEGYTF.

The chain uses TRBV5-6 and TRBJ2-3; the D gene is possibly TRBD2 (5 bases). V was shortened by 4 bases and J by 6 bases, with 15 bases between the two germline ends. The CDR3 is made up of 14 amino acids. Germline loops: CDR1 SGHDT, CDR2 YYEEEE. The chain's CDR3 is CASSAGSWTDTQYF. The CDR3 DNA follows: TGTGCCAGCAGCGCGGGTAGCTGGACTGATACGCAGTATTTT.

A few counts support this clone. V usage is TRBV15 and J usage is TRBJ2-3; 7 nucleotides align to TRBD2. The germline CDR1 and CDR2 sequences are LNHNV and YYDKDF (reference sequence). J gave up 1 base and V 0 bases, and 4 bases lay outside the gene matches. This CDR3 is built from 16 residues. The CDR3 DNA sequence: TGTGCCACCAGCAGAGATCTACGGGGGGGCACAGATACGCAGTATTTT. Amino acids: CATSRDLRGGTDTQYF.

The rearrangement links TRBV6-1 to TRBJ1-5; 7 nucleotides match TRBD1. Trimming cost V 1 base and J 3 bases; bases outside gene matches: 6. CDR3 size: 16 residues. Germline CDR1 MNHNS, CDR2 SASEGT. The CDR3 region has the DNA TGTGCCAGCAGTGAAGTTGGGGGACAGATCAATCAGCCCCAGCATTTT. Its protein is CASSEVGGQINQPQHF.

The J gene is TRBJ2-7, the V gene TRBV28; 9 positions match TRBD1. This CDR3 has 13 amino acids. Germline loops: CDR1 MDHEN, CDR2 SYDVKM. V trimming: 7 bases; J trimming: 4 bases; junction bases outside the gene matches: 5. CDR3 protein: CASTGQGSYEQYF. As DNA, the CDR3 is TGTGCCAGCACGGGACAGGGCTCGTACGAGCAGTACTTC.

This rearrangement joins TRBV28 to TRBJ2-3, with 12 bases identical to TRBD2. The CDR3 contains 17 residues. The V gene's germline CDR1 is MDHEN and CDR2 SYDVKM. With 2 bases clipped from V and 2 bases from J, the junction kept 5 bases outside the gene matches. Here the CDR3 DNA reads TGTGCCAGCAGTTTAGCGGGACTAGCGGGCCACACAGATACGCAGTATTTT. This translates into CASSLAGLAGHTDTQYF. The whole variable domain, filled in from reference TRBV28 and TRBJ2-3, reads DVKVTQSSRYLVKRTGEKVFLECVQDMDHENMFWYRQDPGLGLRLIYFSYDVKMKEKGDIPEGYSVSREKKERFSLILESASTNQTSMYLCASSLAGLAGHTDTQYFGPGTRLTVL.

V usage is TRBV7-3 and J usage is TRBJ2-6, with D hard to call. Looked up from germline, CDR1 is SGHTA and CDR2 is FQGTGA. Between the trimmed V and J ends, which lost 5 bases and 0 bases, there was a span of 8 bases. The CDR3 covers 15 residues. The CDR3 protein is CASSHGSSGANVLTF. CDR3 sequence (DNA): TGTGCCAGCAGCCACGGTAGCTCTGGGGCCAACGTCCTGACTTTC.

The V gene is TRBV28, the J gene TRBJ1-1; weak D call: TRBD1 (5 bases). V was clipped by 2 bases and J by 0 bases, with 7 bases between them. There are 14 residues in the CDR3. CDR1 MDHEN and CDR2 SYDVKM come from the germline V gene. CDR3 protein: CASSLVGLNTEAFF. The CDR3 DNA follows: TGTGCCAGCAGTTTAGTGGGGCTGAACACTGAAGCTTTCTTT. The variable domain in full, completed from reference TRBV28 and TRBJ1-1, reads DVKVTQSSRYLVKRTGEKVFLECVQDMDHENMFWYRQDPGLGLRLIYFSYDVKMKEKGDIPEGYSVSREKKERFSLILESASTNQTSMYLCASSLVGLNTEAFFGQGTRLTVV.

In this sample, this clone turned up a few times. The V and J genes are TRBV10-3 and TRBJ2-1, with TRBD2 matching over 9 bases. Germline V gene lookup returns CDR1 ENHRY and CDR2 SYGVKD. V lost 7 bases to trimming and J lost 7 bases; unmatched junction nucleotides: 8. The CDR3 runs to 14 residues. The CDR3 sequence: CAINPGLAENEQFF. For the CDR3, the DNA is TGTGCCATCAATCCGGGACTAGCAGAAAATGAGCAGTTCTTC.

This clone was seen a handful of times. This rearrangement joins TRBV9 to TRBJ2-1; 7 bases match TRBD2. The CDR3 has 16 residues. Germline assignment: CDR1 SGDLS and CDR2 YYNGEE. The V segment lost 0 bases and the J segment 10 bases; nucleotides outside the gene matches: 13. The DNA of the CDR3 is TGTGCCAGCAGCGTAGCCCCGGCTAGCGGAGGAAGGGAGCAGTTCTTC. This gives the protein CASSVAPASGGREQFF.

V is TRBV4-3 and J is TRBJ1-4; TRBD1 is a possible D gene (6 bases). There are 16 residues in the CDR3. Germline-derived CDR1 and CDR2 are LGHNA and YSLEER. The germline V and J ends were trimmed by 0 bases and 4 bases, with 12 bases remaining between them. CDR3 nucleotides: TGCGCCAGCAGCCAAGATCACAGGGACGGTAATGAAAAACTGTTTTTT. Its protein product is CASSQDHRDGNEKLFF.

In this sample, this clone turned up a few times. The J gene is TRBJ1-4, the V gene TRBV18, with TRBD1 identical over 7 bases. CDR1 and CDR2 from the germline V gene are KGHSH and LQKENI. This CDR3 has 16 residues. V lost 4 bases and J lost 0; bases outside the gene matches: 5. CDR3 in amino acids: CASSLRQGATNEKLFF. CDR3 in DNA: TGTGCCAGCTCACTCCGACAGGGAGCAACTAATGAAAAACTGTTTTTT.

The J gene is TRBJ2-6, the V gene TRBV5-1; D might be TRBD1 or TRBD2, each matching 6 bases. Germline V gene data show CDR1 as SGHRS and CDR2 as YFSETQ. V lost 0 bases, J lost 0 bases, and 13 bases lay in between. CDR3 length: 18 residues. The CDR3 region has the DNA TGCGCCAGCAGCTTGGTACGGGGGCGGGACTCTGGGGCCAACGTCCTGACTTTC. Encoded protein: CASSLVRGRDSGANVLTF.

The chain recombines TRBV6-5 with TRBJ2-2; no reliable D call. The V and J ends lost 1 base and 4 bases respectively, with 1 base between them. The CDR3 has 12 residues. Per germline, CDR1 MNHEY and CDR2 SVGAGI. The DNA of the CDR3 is TGTGCCAGCAGTTACTTCACCGGGGAGCTGTTTTTT. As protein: CASSYFTGELFF.

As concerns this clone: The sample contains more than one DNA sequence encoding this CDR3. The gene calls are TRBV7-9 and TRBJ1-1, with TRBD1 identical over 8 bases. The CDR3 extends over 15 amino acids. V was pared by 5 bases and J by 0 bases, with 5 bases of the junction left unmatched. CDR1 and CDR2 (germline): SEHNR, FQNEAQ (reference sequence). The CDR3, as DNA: TGTGCCAGCAGCGTAGGGGACAGGCTGAACACTGAAGCTTTCTTT. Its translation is CASSVGDRLNTEAFF. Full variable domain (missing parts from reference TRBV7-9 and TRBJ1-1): DTGVSQNPRHKITKRGQNVTFRCDPISEHNRLYWYRQTLGQGPEFLTYFQNEAQLEKSRLLSDRFSAERPKGSFSTLEIQRTEQGDSAMYLCASSVGDRLNTEAFFGQGTRLTVV.

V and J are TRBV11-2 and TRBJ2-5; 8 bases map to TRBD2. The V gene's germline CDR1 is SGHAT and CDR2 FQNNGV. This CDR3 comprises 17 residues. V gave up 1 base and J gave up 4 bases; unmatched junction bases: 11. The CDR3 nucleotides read TGTGCCAGCAGCTTAGGTGTTAGCGGGAAGGCTTCAGAGACCCAGTACTTC. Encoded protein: CASSLGVSGKASETQYF.

The CDR3 here is CASSFARDTQYF. CDR3 sequence (DNA): TGTGCCAGCAGCTTTGCGAGGGATACGCAGTATTTT. The gene calls are TRBV5-6 and TRBJ2-3; D not certain. Trimming stripped 2 bases from V and 6 bases from J, with 7 bases between. The germline CDR1 and CDR2 sequences are SGHDT and YYEEEE. The CDR3 is made up of 12 amino acids.

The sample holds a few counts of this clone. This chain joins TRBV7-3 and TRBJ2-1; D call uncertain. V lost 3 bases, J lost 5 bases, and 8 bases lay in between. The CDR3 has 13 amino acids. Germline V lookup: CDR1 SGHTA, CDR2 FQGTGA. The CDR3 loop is CASSLSLHNEQFF. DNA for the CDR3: TGTGCCAGCAGCTTGAGCCTCCACAATGAGCAGTTCTTC. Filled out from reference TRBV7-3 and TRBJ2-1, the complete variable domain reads GAGVSQTPSNKVTEKGKYVELRCDPISGHTALYWYRQSLGQGPEFLIYFQGTGAADDSGLPNDRFFAVRPEGSVSTLKIQRTERGDSAVYLCASSLSLHNEQFFGPGTRLTVL.

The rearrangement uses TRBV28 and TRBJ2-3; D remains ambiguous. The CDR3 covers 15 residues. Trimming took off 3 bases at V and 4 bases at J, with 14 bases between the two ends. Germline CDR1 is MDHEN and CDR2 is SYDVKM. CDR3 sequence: CASSFSPVGPDTQYF. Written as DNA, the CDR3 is TGTGCCAGCAGTTTCTCCCCCGTTGGACCAGATACGCAGTATTTT.

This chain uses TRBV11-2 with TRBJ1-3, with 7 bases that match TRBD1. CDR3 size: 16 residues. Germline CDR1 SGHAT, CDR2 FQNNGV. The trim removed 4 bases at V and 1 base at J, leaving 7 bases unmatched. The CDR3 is CASSSTGQSSGNTIYF. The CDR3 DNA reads TGTGCCAGCAGCTCCACGGGACAGTCTTCTGGAAACACCATATATTTT.

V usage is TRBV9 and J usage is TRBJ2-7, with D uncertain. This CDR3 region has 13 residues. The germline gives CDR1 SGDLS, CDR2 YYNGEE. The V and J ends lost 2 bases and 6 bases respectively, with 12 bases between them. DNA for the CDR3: TGTGCCAGCAGCGTGACGACCACTGGCGAGCAGTACTTC. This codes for CASSVTTTGEQYF.

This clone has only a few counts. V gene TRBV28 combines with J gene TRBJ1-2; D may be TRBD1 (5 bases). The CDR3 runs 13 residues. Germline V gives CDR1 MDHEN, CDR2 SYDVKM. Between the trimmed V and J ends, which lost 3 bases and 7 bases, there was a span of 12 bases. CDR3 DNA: TGTGCCAGCAGTTTCAGCGGGGGATCTGGCTACACCTTC. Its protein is CASSFSGGSGYTF.

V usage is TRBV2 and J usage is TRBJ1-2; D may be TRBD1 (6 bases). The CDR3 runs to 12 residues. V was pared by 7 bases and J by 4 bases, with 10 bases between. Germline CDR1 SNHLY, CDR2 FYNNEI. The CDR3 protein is CASNTGSYGYTF. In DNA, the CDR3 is TGTGCCAGCAATACAGGGAGCTATGGCTACACCTTC.

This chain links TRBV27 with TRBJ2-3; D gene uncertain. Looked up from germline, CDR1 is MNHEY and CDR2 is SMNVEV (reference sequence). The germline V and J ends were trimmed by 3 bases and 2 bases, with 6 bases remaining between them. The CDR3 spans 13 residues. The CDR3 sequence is CASSLVYTDTQYF. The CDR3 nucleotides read TGTGCCAGCAGTTTGGTCTACACAGATACGCAGTATTTT.

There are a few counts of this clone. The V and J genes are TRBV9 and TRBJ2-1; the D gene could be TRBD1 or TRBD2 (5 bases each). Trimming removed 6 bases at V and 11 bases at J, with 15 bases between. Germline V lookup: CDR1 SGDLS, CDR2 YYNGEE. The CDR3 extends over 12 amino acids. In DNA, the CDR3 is TGTGCCAGCATCGGGACGAACGCTCAGCAGTTCTTC. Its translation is CASIGTNAQQFF.